Listed below are T cell receptor beta chains from one sample, sequenced in a study of blood T cell repertoires in COVID-19. The table came from immunoSEQ multiplex PCR; TCRdb's copy has only in-frame clones and leaves some out. The sample records some 99,000 clones, around 83% being singletons. Sequenced: peripheral blood. All receptors derive from a woman older than 75 with active or convalescent COVID-19. Both conserved end residues are part of each CDR3. D genes are given only for firm matches. Size is stated for part of the rows, as once, few or many counts, or as a class when the clone is expanded.

.,15,TRBJ2-5,TRBV5-4,TRBD2,CASSWYSGRSETQYF,TGTGCCAGCAGCTGGTATAGCGGGAGATCAGAGACCCAGTACTTC
.,13,TRBJ2-1,TRBV9,.,CASSVGWGAEQFF,TGTGCCAGCAGCGTAGGATGGGGAGCTGAGCAGTTCTTC
.,15,TRBJ2-2,TRBV18,TRBD1,CASSPGTGVTGELFF,TGTGCCAGCTCACCGGGGACAGGGGTCACCGGGGAGCTGTTTTTT
.,15,TRBJ2-5,TRBV5-4,TRBD2,CASSFQREREETQYF,TGTGCCAGCAGCTTCCAGCGGGAGCGAGAAGAGACCCAGTACTTC
.,14,TRBJ1-3,TRBV5-8,.,CASSQQGRRNTIYF,TGTGCCAGCAGTCAACAGGGTCGGCGAAACACCATATATTTT
.,13,TRBJ2-7,TRBV6-5,.,CAGRDWGNYEQYF,TGTGCCGGGCGGGATTGGGGAAACTACGAGCAGTACTTC
.,14,TRBJ2-7,TRBV4-2,TRBD1,CASSHGTGAYEQYF,TGTGCCAGCAGCCACGGGACAGGGGCCTACGAGCAGTACTTC
once,14,TRBJ2-1,TRBV7-8,.,CASSEQGYYNEQFF,TGTGCCAGCAGCGAGCAGGGGTACTACAATGAGCAGTTCTTC
once,14,TRBJ2-5,TRBV15,TRBD1,CATSINDREGTQYF,TGTGCCACCAGCATCAACGACAGGGAAGGGACCCAGTACTTC
.,16,TRBJ2-3,TRBV28,.,CASSPWTLTELDTQYF,TGTGCCAGCAGTCCTTGGACTTTAACGGAGCTAGATACGCAGTATTTT
.,13,TRBJ1-5,TRBV10-1,.,CASSNSRDQPQHF,TGCGCCAGCAGTAACAGTAGAGATCAGCCCCAGCATTTT
.,15,TRBJ2-7,TRBV15,TRBD1,CATSRGQGSSYEQYF,TGTGCCACCAGCAGAGGACAGGGATCATCCTACGAGCAGTACTTC
.,16,TRBJ1-2,TRBV19,TRBD1,CATNQADRALNYGYTF,TGTGCCACCAACCAGGCGGACAGGGCCCTTAACTATGGCTACACCTTC
.,14,TRBJ2-1,TRBV7-8,.,CASSLSDRFNEQFF,TGTGCCAGCAGCTTAAGTGACAGGTTCAATGAGCAGTTCTTC
.,13,TRBJ2-7,TRBV9,TRBD2,CASSAGGVYEQYF,TGTGCCAGCAGCGCGGGGGGTGTCTACGAGCAGTACTTC
once,14,TRBJ2-3,TRBV5-1,.,CASSKGQSTDTQYF,TGCGCCAGCAGCAAAGGACAGAGCACAGATACGCAGTATTTT
.,13,TRBJ2-5,TRBV28,.,CASSFSRAETQYF,TGTGCCAGCAGTTTCTCTAGAGCAGAGACCCAGTACTTC
few,19,TRBJ2-3,TRBV4-2,TRBD2,CASSQDSGTSGRWTDTQYF,TGTGCCAGCAGCCAAGATAGCGGGACTAGCGGGAGGTGGACAGATACGCAGTATTTT
.,15,TRBJ2-3,TRBV5-6,TRBD2,CASSLRLAVADTQYF,TGTGCCAGCAGCTTGAGGCTAGCGGTAGCAGATACGCAGTATTTT
.,14,TRBJ2-1,TRBV3-1/TRBV3-2,.,CASSPGSSYNEQFF,TGTGCCAGCAGCCCCGGGAGCTCCTACAATGAGCAGTTCTTC
.,14,TRBJ1-1,TRBV5-4,.,CASSPEGGLTEAFF,TGTGCCAGCAGCCCGGAGGGGGGGCTGACTGAAGCTTTCTTT
.,17,TRBJ1-1,TRBV28,TRBD1,CASSPPRVGRGLAEAFF,TGTGCCAGCAGTCCACCCCGCGTCGGCAGGGGGCTCGCTGAAGCTTTCTTT
.,17,TRBJ1-1,TRBV5-1,TRBD1,CASSPLNRGSMNTEAFF,TGCGCCAGCAGCCCCTTAAACAGGGGGTCCATGAACACTGAAGCTTTCTTT
.,16,TRBJ2-1,TRBV6-5,TRBD2,CASSYSGLAGHNEQFF,TGTGCCAGCAGTTACTCGGGACTAGCGGGACATAATGAGCAGTTCTTC
once,15,TRBJ1-1,TRBV2,.,CASRVSVLQNTEAFF,TGTGCCAGCAGGGTCTCGGTCCTCCAGAACACTGAAGCTTTCTTT
.,13,TRBJ1-4,TRBV27,TRBD1,CASSGTANEKLFF,TGTGCCAGCAGTGGGACAGCAAATGAAAAACTGTTTTTT